These 15 T cell receptor beta chains came from one sample sequenced in a study of beta chain features in type 1 diabetes (dated by TCRdb to the late 2010s). The protocol used for the library was the immunoSEQ multiplex PCR assay. All of the isolated RNA was reverse transcribed with the High Capacity cDNA Reverse Transcription Kit, so expressed TCRB transcripts were sequenced. As stored in TCRdb, this immuneACCESS dataset retains in-frame rearrangements with V and J assigned. A fraction of the clones does not appear; measured against another copy, unresolved V genes explain less than half of the discrepancy, and the remainder lacks a known reason. The sample table shows 900,000 or so clones, and roughly 16% are seen once. The top ten constitute 0.02% to 0.025% of the sample. The sample was naive CD4+ T cells from blood. Sample cell subset or site, as interpreted from the label and publication: true naive CD4+ T cells. These receptors came from a woman under 30 in good health.

The chain has TRBV5-6 and TRBJ2-3; unclear D gene. Trimming pared 4 bases from V and 4 bases from J, leaving 19 bases between. Germline CDR1 SGHDT, CDR2 YYEEEE. The CDR3 has 16 amino acids. The CDR3 nucleotides read TGTGCCAGCAGCCCCCGCCCCGCGCTGGTGGCAGATACGCAGTATTTT. Its translation is CASSPRPALVADTQYF. The entire variable domain, with the rest obtained from reference TRBV5-6 and TRBJ2-3, is as follows: DAGVTQSPTHLIKTRGQQVTLRCSPKSGHDTVSWYQQALGQGPQFIFQYYEEEERQRGNFPDRFSGHQFPNYSSELNVNALLLGDSALYLCASSPRPALVADTQYFGPGTRLTVL.

This clone came up a few times. This rearrangement joins TRBV12-5 to TRBJ2-3; 7 bases are shared with TRBD2. This CDR3 is built from 14 residues. Germline V gene sequence: CDR1 LGHNT, CDR2 FRNRAP. Trimming at V came to 5 bases and at J to 10 bases, leaving 12 bases not matched to a gene. CDR3 DNA sequence: TGTGCTAGTGGTCCGGAGCGGGAATCCTTCGCGCAGTATTTT. It translates to CASGPERESFAQYF.

This clone appeared a few times. The rearrangement links TRBV6-6 to TRBJ2-5; maybe TRBD1 (5 bases). CDR1 and CDR2 (germline): MNHNY, SVGAGI (reference sequence). Deletions cut 4 bases from V and 5 bases from J, with 20 bases between. There are 16 residues in the CDR3. The CDR3 sequence: CASSLGVARARETQYF. Here the CDR3 DNA reads TGTGCCAGCAGTTTAGGGGTTGCTAGAGCGCGGGAGACCCAGTACTTC.

This clone was counted between two and nine times. The chain couples TRBV18 to TRBJ1-2; D is possibly TRBD1 (5 bases). Germline CDR1 KGHSH, CDR2 LQKENI. V shed 3 bases and J shed 8 bases, with 13 bases lying between them. The CDR3 contains 13 residues. As DNA, the CDR3 is TGTGCCAGCTCACCCCCGACGGGGGAAGGCTACACCTTC. Translating gives CASSPPTGEGYTF.

J is TRBJ2-2 and V is TRBV4-2; no firm D call. CDR1 and CDR2 (germline): LGHNA, YNFKEQ. The germline V and J ends were trimmed by 0 bases and 2 bases, with 7 bases remaining between them. The CDR3 runs 15 residues. The CDR3 DNA is TGTGCCAGCAGCCAAGATATGTCTAACACCGGGGAGCTGTTTTTT. Translation: CASSQDMSNTGELFF.

This chain uses TRBV28 with TRBJ2-5; D may match TRBD1 or TRBD2 (5 bases each). Germline-derived CDR1 and CDR2 are MDHEN and SYDVKM. Trimming took off 7 bases at V and 4 bases at J, with 22 bases between the two ends. This CDR3 comprises 16 residues. CDR3 amino acids: CASTQRGIDDPETQYF. For the CDR3, the DNA is TGTGCCAGCACACAGAGGGGTATAGACGATCCAGAGACCCAGTACTTC.

This clone was observed a few times. The same CDR3 is also encoded by other DNA sequences in this sample. The chain links TRBV29-1 to TRBJ1-1; D remains unclear. The V and J ends lost 5 bases and 1 base respectively, with 5 bases between them. There are 11 residues in the CDR3. Germline V gives CDR1 SQVTM, CDR2 ANQGSEA. Here the CDR3 reads CSVLGNTEAFF. CDR3 nucleotide sequence: TGCAGCGTTTTGGGGAACACTGAAGCTTTCTTT.

The rearrangement links TRBV5-1 to TRBJ2-2; D perhaps matches TRBD1 (6 bases). CDR1 is SGHRS and CDR2 is YFSETQ in the germline V gene. The CDR3 length is 15 residues. V lost 2 bases and J lost 2, with 10 bases in between. The CDR3, as DNA: TGCGCCAGCAGCTTACGGACAGACAACACCGGGGAGCTGTTTTTT. Protein product: CASSLRTDNTGELFF.

Concerning this clone: Other DNA sequences in this specimen translate into the identical CDR3. The chain has TRBV7-2 and TRBJ2-7, with 9 positions matching TRBD2. V shed 5 bases and J 0 bases; nucleotides not matched to a gene: 2. Germline V gene data show CDR1 as SGHTA and CDR2 as FQGNSA. This CDR3 has 14 residues. CDR3 coding DNA: TGTGCCAGCAGCCAGACTAGCGGCTCCTACGAGCAGTACTTC. This codes for CASSQTSGSYEQYF.

This rearrangement joins TRBV6-1 to TRBJ2-1; a possible D gene is TRBD1 (6 bases). Germline V gene data show CDR1 as MNHNS and CDR2 as SASEGT. CDR3 length: 13 amino acids. The ends were cut back, 1 base at V and 9 bases at J, with 10 bases in the middle. The chain's CDR3 is CASSEVPRGEQFF. For the CDR3, the DNA is TGTGCCAGCAGTGAAGTCCCCAGGGGTGAGCAGTTCTTC.

The sample holds a few counts of this clone. The genes are TRBV7-8 and TRBJ2-3; possibly TRBD2 for D (5 bases). The V gene's germline CDR1 is SGHVS and CDR2 FQNEAQ. The CDR3 length is 18 residues. V was trimmed by 0 bases and J by 4 bases, leaving 20 bases between them. The CDR3 reads CASSLAKPLGLAADTQYF. The CDR3 DNA follows: TGTGCCAGCAGCTTAGCGAAGCCTCTAGGTCTAGCCGCAGATACGCAGTATTTT.

About this clone itself: Given a much more abundant clone one base away, this may be a read error. In the same sample, other DNA sequences code for this CDR3. V gene TRBV23-1 combines with J gene TRBJ2-4, with a weak D call TRBD1 (6 bases). TRBV23-1 is filed as an ORF, its function uncertain. The V end lost 1 base, the J end lost 8 bases, and 21 bases lay between the germline ends. The CDR3 has 17 amino acids. The CDR3 DNA is TGCGCCAGCAGTCAATGTACGGTATCAGGGGCAGCGGACATTCAGTACTTC. Residues: CASSQCTVSGAADIQYF.

This clone was seen a handful of times. The CDR3 bases are TGTGCCACCAGCAGAGATACAGCGGGAGACGAGCAGTTCTTC. Translating it yields CATSRDTAGDEQFF. The chain links TRBV15 to TRBJ2-1, with 8 bases fitting TRBD2. This CDR3 has 14 residues. Germline values: CDR1 LNHNV, CDR2 YYDKDF (reference sequence). V lost 0 bases to trimming and J lost 10 bases; unmatched junction nucleotides: 5.

The table lists this clone with a few counts. The V and J genes are TRBV7-2 and TRBJ2-1; 7 bases line up with TRBD2. This CDR3 comprises 16 residues. From germline, CDR1 is SGHTA and CDR2 FQGNSA. After removal of 3 bases from V and 4 bases from J, the junction contained 9 bases not matched to a gene. CDR3 nucleotide sequence: TGTGCCAGCAGCTTCGGGCGGCCTAGCGGATACAATGAGCAGTTCTTC. This encodes CASSFGRPSGYNEQFF.

This clone was seen only a few times. The chain recombines TRBV18 with TRBJ2-1, with D possibly TRBD2 on 5 matching bases. V was pared by 1 base and J by 0 bases, with 13 bases between. The CDR3 has 17 residues. CDR1 and CDR2 (germline): KGHSH, LQKENI. In DNA, the CDR3 is TGTGCCAGCTCACCACGAGTTCCGGGAAGCTCCTACAATGAGCAGTTCTTC. It encodes CASSPRVPGSSYNEQFF.